The 3 T cell receptor beta chains below were found in one sample sequenced in a study of T-cell reconstitution after alpha-beta-depleted transplantation in children. Unique molecular identifiers were used in preparing the TCRbeta library. TCRdb re-derived calls from the PCR reads in MiXCR, one entry per CDR3 protein. Of some 830,000 distinct CDR3 sequences listed, approximately 15% are singletons. Here the sequenced sample was PBMCs, mostly from graft donor cells, taken 360 days after TCRalphabeta/CD19-depleted stem cell transplant. The receptors originated from a male patient between 10 and 17 years old who had a stem cell transplant for acute lymphoblastic leukemia, so the T cells may come from the graft donor.

This clonotype was counted ten times or more. The rearrangement joins TRBV2 to TRBJ2-3; unclear D gene. The length of the CDR3 is 15 residues. The V gene lost 3 bases and the J gene lost 2 bases, with 12 bases spanning the gap. Germline-derived CDR1 and CDR2 are SNHLY and FYNNEI. The CDR3 sequence is CASSEGWLNTDTQYF. CDR3 nucleotide sequence: TGTGCCAGCAGTGAGGGCTGGCTCAACACAGATACGCAGTATTTT.

The CDR3 loop is CASSQHPTGINEKLFF. In DNA, the CDR3 is TGCGCCAGCAGCCAACACCCGACGGGGATTAATGAAAAACTGTTTTTT. The J gene is TRBJ1-4, the V gene TRBV4-1; D call uncertain. Trimming cost V 2 bases and J 4 bases, with 14 bases left between them. There are 16 residues in the CDR3. Germline V gene lookup returns CDR1 MGHRA and CDR2 YSYEKL.

The table lists this clonotype with many counts. The chain employs TRBV28 and TRBJ2-3; 7 bases fit TRBD2. V shed 5 bases and J 2 bases; nucleotides not matched to a gene: 1. The germline gives CDR1 MDHEN, CDR2 SYDVKM. The CDR3 spans 13 residues. CDR3 sequence (DNA): TGTGCCAGCAGTGCGGGAGTCACAGATACGCAGTATTTT. It is translated as CASSAGVTDTQYF. Complete variable domain (other parts from reference TRBV28 and TRBJ2-3): DVKVTQSSRYLVKRTGEKVFLECVQDMDHENMFWYRQDPGLGLRLIYFSYDVKMKEKGDIPEGYSVSREKKERFSLILESASTNQTSMYLCASSAGVTDTQYFGPGTRLTVL.